The 25 T cell receptor beta chains below all came from one sample that was sequenced in a study of neurological immune-mediated disorders. TCRdb called the 5' RACE reads again in MiXCR, with one record for every CDR3 protein. This sample has 70,000 to 95,000 distinct CDR3 sequences, with 14% found just once. Sequences were obtained from PBMCs. The receptors were sampled from a woman in her 50s in good health.

V and J are TRBV12-3 or TRBV12-4 and TRBJ1-5; 7 nucleotides align to TRBD1. The CDR3 sequence is 16 residues long. After removal of 1 base from V and 2 bases from J, the junction contained 5 bases not matched to a gene. The CDR3, as DNA: TGTGCCAGCAGTTTAGGAGCAGGGGGTCGCAATCAGCCCCAGCATTTT. Its translation is CASSLGAGGRNQPQHF.

This clonotype occurred many times. This chain joins TRBV5-1 and TRBJ2-3; a possible D gene is TRBD1 (6 bases). This CDR3 region has 14 residues. V dropped 7 bases and J dropped 7 bases, with 19 bases sitting between them. In germline, CDR1 is SGHRS, CDR2 YFSETQ. The CDR3 protein is CASFAPPGENTQYF. The CDR3 region has the DNA TGCGCCAGCTTCGCACCCCCAGGGGAGAATACGCAGTATTTT.

This clonotype was observed at least ten times. The chain's CDR3 is CSARAQGGGNIQYF. For the CDR3, the DNA is TGCAGTGCTAGAGCGCAGGGTGGGGGGAACATTCAGTACTTC. This chain joins TRBV20-1 and TRBJ2-4, with D tentatively TRBD2 (6 bases). Germline V gene data show CDR1 as DFQATT and CDR2 as SNEGSKA (reference sequence). V lost 1 base, J lost 7 bases, and 14 bases lay in between. CDR3 length: 14 residues.

This clonotype has ten or more counts. The rearrangement joins TRBV14 to TRBJ2-1; either TRBD1 or TRBD2 may supply D (6 bases each). Germline V gene data show CDR1 as SGHDN and CDR2 as FVKESK. The V end was cut by 2 bases, the J end by 8 bases, with 22 bases between. The CDR3 contains 17 residues. The CDR3 protein is CASSQPGATNRLDEQFF. The DNA for the CDR3 is TGTGCCAGCAGCCAACCGGGGGCCACAAACAGGTTAGATGAGCAGTTCTTC.

The chain uses TRBV4-1 and TRBJ2-5; unclear D gene. The CDR3 length is 14 residues. Between the trimmed V and J ends, which lost 1 base and 1 base, there was a span of 7 bases. The germline gives CDR1 MGHRA, CDR2 YSYEKL. The CDR3 loop reads CASSQGRGQETQYF. The CDR3 DNA follows: TGCGCCAGCAGCCAAGGCCGAGGCCAAGAGACCCAGTACTTC.

This clonotype was detected only a few times. V usage is TRBV12-3 or TRBV12-4 and J usage is TRBJ2-2, with a possible D match to TRBD1 (7 bases). This CDR3 region has 16 residues. The germline V and J ends were trimmed by 2 bases and 5 bases, with 15 bases remaining between them. The chain's CDR3 is CASSLISGGRTGELFF. In DNA, the CDR3 is TGTGCCAGCAGTTTAATCTCAGGGGGGAGAACCGGGGAGCTGTTTTTT.

This clonotype came up many times. This rearrangement joins TRBV5-1 to TRBJ2-5; D remains unclear. CDR3 length: 13 residues. Trimming took 0 bases from V and 1 from J, leaving 4 bases between them. Germline-derived CDR1 and CDR2 are SGHRS and YFSETQ. The CDR3 bases are TGCGCCAGCAGCTTGGTTGTCCAAGAGACCCAGTACTTC. Translation gives CASSLVVQETQYF.

This clonotype turned up a few times. The V and J genes are TRBV20-1 and TRBJ2-5; D may be TRBD1 or TRBD2 (6 bases each). The CDR3 has 15 residues. Deletions cut 0 bases from V and 4 bases from J, with 15 bases between. Germline lookup yields CDR1 DFQATT and CDR2 SNEGSKA (reference sequence). CDR3 sequence reads: CSARDRRGSGETQYF. Here the CDR3 DNA reads TGCAGTGCTAGAGATAGGAGGGGGTCGGGAGAGACCCAGTACTTC.

This clonotype was recorded at least ten times. V is TRBV7-9 and J is TRBJ2-1, with TRBD2 matching 9 bases. The CDR3 has 15 amino acids. From germline, CDR1 is SEHNR and CDR2 FQNEAQ (reference sequence). The V gene end was trimmed by 2 bases and the J gene end by 6 bases; junction bases not matched to a gene: 5. The CDR3 protein is CASSLNWREGNEQFF. The CDR3 DNA reads TGTGCCAGCAGCTTAAACTGGCGGGAGGGCAATGAGCAGTTCTTC.

This clonotype appeared many times. The V call is TRBV5-1, the J call TRBJ1-1; no reliable D call. Trimming removed 4 bases from V and 6 bases from J, with 7 bases in between. Germline V gives CDR1 SGHRS, CDR2 YFSETQ. CDR3 length equals 11 residues. This CDR3 reads CASSGGSEAFF. The DNA of the CDR3 is TGCGCCAGCAGCGGTGGATCTGAAGCTTTCTTT. The full variable domain, in which reference TRBV5-1 and TRBJ1-1 provide the parts outside the CDR3, is KAGVTQTPRYLIKTRGQQVTLSCSPISGHRSVSWYQQTPGQGLQFLFEYFSETQRNKGNFPGRFSGRQFSNSRSEMNVSTLELGDSALYLCASSGGSEAFFGQGTRLTVV.

At least ten counts were recorded for this clonotype. This sequence joins TRBV6-5 and TRBJ2-1; D unresolved. CDR3 length: 16 residues. Per the germline V gene, CDR1 is MNHEY and CDR2 is SVGAGI. Trimming stripped 5 bases from V and 7 bases from J, with 21 bases between. The CDR3: CASSRRLQKKGNEQFF. DNA of the CDR3: TGTGCCAGCAGTCGCCGACTTCAAAAAAAGGGAAATGAGCAGTTCTTC.

There are many counts of this clonotype. The rearrangement links TRBV20-1 to TRBJ1-2, with D possibly matching TRBD1 (6 bases). There are 12 residues in the CDR3. Trimming cost V 6 bases and J 8 bases, with 16 bases left between them. Germline V gene data show CDR1 as DFQATT and CDR2 as SNEGSKA (reference sequence). As DNA, the CDR3 is TGCAGTGCAGCGGGACAAGTGATCGGCTACACCTTC. Residues: CSAAGQVIGYTF.

This clonotype is medium-sized (0.01 to 0.1%) by share. This chain uses TRBV7-2 with TRBJ2-7; tentative D call: TRBD2 (6 bases). CDR1 is SGHTA and CDR2 is FQGNSA in the germline V gene. Trimming shortened V by 4 bases and J by 0 bases, and 13 bases separated the two germline ends. This CDR3 spans 15 amino acids. CDR3 nucleotide sequence: TGTGCCAGCAGCTCCCGGGGGTTTAGCTCCTACGAGCAGTACTTC. It encodes CASSSRGFSSYEQYF.

This clonotype was observed many times. The rearrangement links TRBV28 to TRBJ1-2, with D perhaps matching TRBD1 (5 bases). CDR1 is MDHEN and CDR2 is SYDVKM in the germline V gene. The germline V and J ends were trimmed by 4 bases and 2 bases, with 11 bases remaining between them. The CDR3 length is 14 residues. The CDR3 DNA follows: TGTGCCAGCAGTTCGGGGACGATGAACTATGGCTACACCTTC. This sequence encodes CASSSGTMNYGYTF.

This clonotype was counted ten times or more. The chain employs TRBV6-1 and TRBJ2-7, with D unresolved. V lost 5 bases and J lost 3, with 8 bases in between. This CDR3 has 12 residues. Germline V lookup: CDR1 MNHNS, CDR2 SASEGT. CDR3 in DNA: TGTGCCAGCAGTTACGAGTTCTACGAGCAGTACTTC. It codes for CASSYEFYEQYF.

The chain employs TRBV20-1 and TRBJ2-6; 10 positions match TRBD2. This CDR3 is 18 amino acids long. V was pared by 1 base and J by 2 bases, with 8 bases of the junction left unmatched. Germline V gives CDR1 DFQATT, CDR2 SNEGSKA (reference sequence). The CDR3 loop reads CSARGTSGTLAGANVLTF. The CDR3 bases are TGCAGTGCTAGAGGTACTAGCGGGACCTTGGCTGGGGCCAACGTCCTGACTTTC.

This clonotype was seen repeatedly, ten times or more. This chain joins TRBV5-1 and TRBJ2-3; 10 bases fit TRBD2. The CDR3 loop spans 15 amino acids. CDR1 SGHRS and CDR2 YFSETQ come from the germline V gene. V lost 3 bases, J lost 4 bases, and 5 bases stayed unmatched. Here the CDR3 reads CASSSTGLAADTQYF. The CDR3 nucleotides read TGCGCCAGCAGCTCGACCGGACTAGCGGCAGATACGCAGTATTTT.

The chain recombines TRBV28 with TRBJ2-4, with TRBD2 identical over 10 bases. The CDR3 contains 17 residues. CDR1 is MDHEN and CDR2 is SYDVKM in the germline V gene. The V segment lost 5 bases and the J segment 1 base; nucleotides outside the gene matches: 8. The CDR3 bases are TGTGCCAGCAGTCCCTACTCTAGCGGGAGCGCCAAAAACATTCAGTACTTC. It is translated as CASSPYSSGSAKNIQYF.

This clonotype was observed at least ten times. This sequence joins TRBV20-1 and TRBJ2-3; 9 nucleotides match TRBD2. The J segment lost 5 bases and the V segment lost 6 bases, leaving 12 bases of the junction unmatched. There are 15 residues in the CDR3. Per germline, CDR1 DFQATT and CDR2 SNEGSKA (reference sequence). The CDR3 here is CSASVWRGGIDTQYF. In DNA, the CDR3 is TGCAGTGCGTCGGTCTGGCGGGGGGGGATAGATACGCAGTATTTT.

With regard to this clonotype: Being one base from a much bigger clone, this may be a read error. The chain has TRBV5-1 and TRBJ2-1; D unresolved. CDR1 is SGHRS, CDR2 YFSETQ, per germline. V was trimmed by 4 bases and J by 9 bases, leaving 8 bases between them. This CDR3 is 11 amino acids long. CDR3 in amino acids: CASSLKSEQFF. The CDR3, as DNA: TGCGCCAGCAGCCTTAAAAGTGAGCAGTTCTTC.

This clonotype appeared many times. The V call is TRBV6-5, the J call TRBJ2-4, with D unclear. CDR1 and CDR2 from the germline V gene are MNHEY and SVGAGI. The CDR3 spans 13 residues. V lost 7 bases to trimming and J lost 7 bases, with 14 bases between them. CDR3: CASIEPGSNIQYF. The CDR3 region has the DNA TGTGCCAGCATTGAACCCGGGTCCAACATTCAGTACTTC.

This clonotype has at least ten counts. V usage is TRBV24-1 and J usage is TRBJ2-2; a possible D gene is TRBD2 (5 bases). The germline gives CDR1 KGHDR, CDR2 SFDVKD. The CDR3 runs 15 residues. The ends were cut back, 6 bases at V and 0 bases at J, with 10 bases in the middle. CDR3 DNA sequence: TGTGCCACCAGTCGGGGATCTGCGAACACCGGGGAGCTGTTTTTT. Protein sequence: CATSRGSANTGELFF.

The V and J genes are TRBV5-1 and TRBJ1-6; tentatively, D is TRBD1 (6 bases). The V gene lost 4 bases and the J gene lost 6 bases, with 11 bases spanning the gap. This CDR3 has 14 residues. In germline, CDR1 is SGHRS, CDR2 YFSETQ. CDR3 region: CASSTGGRNSPLHF. The CDR3 DNA follows: TGCGCCAGCAGCACCGGGGGGCGTAATTCACCCCTCCACTTT. Supplemented by reference TRBV5-1 and TRBJ1-6, the full variable domain reads KAGVTQTPRYLIKTRGQQVTLSCSPISGHRSVSWYQQTPGQGLQFLFEYFSETQRNKGNFPGRFSGRQFSNSRSEMNVSTLELGDSALYLCASSTGGRNSPLHFGNGTRLTVT.

This clonotype was recorded at least ten times. This sequence joins TRBV20-1 and TRBJ1-2; D perhaps matches TRBD1 (5 bases). The CDR3 is 17 amino acids. Trimming removed 0 bases from V and 6 bases from J, with 23 bases in between. Germline lookup yields CDR1 DFQATT and CDR2 SNEGSKA (reference sequence). The CDR3 coding sequence is TGCAGTGCTAGAGAGGGGGTTGCGGGTTTATCACCGAATGGCTACACCTTC. The encoded protein is CSAREGVAGLSPNGYTF.

This clonotype was seen ten or more times. The gene calls are TRBV7-9 and TRBJ2-7, with 10 positions matching TRBD1. This CDR3 comprises 15 residues. The germline gives CDR1 SEHNR, CDR2 FQNEAQ (reference sequence). Trimming cost V 6 bases and J 6 bases; bases outside gene matches: 11. The CDR3 reads CASRSTGTGVSEQYF. The CDR3 coding sequence is TGTGCCAGCAGGTCGACCGGGACAGGGGTCTCCGAGCAGTACTTC.